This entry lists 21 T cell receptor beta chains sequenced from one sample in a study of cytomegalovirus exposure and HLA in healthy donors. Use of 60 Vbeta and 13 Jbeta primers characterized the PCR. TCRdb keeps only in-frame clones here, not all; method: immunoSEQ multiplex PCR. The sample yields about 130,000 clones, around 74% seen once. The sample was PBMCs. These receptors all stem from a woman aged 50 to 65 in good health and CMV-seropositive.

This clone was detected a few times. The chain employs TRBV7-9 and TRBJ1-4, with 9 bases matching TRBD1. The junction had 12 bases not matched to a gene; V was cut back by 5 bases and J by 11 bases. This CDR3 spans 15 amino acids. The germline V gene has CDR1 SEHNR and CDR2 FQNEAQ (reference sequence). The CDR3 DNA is TGTGCCAGCAGCCCGCCGGGACAGGGAGTTACGAAACTGTTTTTT. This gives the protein CASSPPGQGVTKLFF.

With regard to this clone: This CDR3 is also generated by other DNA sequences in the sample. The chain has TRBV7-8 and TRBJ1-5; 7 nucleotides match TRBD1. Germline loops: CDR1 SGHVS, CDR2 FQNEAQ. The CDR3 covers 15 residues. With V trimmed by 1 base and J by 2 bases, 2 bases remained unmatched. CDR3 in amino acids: CASSLDRGGNQPQHF. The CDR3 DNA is TGTGCCAGCAGCTTAGACAGGGGTGGCAATCAGCCCCAGCATTTT.

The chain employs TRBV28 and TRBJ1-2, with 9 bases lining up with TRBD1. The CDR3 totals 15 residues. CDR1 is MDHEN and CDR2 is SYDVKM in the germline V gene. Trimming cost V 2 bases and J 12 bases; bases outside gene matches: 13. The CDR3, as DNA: TGTGCCAGCAGTTTAGTGGGGGACAGGGAGGTGGTGAACACCTTC. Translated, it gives CASSLVGDREVVNTF.

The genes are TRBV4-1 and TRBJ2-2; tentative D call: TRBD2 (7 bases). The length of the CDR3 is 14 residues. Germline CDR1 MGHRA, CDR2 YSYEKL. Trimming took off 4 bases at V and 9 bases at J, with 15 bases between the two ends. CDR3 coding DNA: TGCGCCAGCAGCCCAGGGAGGGGGGCTCGGGAGCTGTTTTTT. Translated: CASSPGRGARELFF.

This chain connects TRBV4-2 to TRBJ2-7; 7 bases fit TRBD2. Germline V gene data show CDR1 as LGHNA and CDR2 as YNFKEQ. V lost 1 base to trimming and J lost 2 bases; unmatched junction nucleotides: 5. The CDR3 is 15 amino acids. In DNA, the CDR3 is TGTGCCAGCAGCCAAGCGCTAGCGGACCCCTACGAGCAGTACTTC. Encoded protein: CASSQALADPYEQYF.

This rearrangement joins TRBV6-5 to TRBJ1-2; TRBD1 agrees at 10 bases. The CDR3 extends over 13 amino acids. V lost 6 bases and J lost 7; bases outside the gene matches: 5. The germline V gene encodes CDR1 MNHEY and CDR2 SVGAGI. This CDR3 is CASSPGTGAGYTF. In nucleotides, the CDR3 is TGTGCCAGCAGCCCCGGGACAGGGGCTGGCTACACCTTC.

CDR3 loop: CASSSYREQFF. The CDR3 coding sequence is TGTGCCAGCAGTTCATACAGAGAGCAGTTCTTC. V and J are TRBV2 and TRBJ2-1; no definite D call. The CDR3 consists of 11 residues. CDR1 is SNHLY and CDR2 is FYNNEI in the germline V gene. Trimming pared 5 bases from V and 10 bases from J, leaving 9 bases between.

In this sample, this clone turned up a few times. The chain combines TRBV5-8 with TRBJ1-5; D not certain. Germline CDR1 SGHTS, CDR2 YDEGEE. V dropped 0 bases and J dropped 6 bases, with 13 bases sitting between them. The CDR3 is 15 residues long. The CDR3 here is CASSLEGGVGQPQHF. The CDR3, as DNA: TGTGCCAGCAGCTTGGAGGGCGGGGTTGGTCAGCCCCAGCATTTT.

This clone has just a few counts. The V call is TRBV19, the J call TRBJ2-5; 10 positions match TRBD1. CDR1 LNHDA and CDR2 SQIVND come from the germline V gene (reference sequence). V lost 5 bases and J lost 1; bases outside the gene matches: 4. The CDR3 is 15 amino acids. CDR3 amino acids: CASSATGGGQETQYF. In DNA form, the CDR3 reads TGTGCCAGTAGTGCGACAGGGGGCGGCCAAGAGACCCAGTACTTC.

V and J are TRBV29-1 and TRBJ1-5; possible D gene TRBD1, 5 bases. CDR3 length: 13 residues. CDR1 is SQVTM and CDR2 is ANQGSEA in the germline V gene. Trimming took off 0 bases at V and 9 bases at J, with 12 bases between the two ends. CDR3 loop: CSVEDGPGRPQHF. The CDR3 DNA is TGCAGCGTTGAAGACGGGCCAGGGCGGCCCCAGCATTTT.

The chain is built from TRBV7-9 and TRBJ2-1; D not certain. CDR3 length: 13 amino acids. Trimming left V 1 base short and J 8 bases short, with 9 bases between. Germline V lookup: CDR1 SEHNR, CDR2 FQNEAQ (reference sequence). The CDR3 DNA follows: TGTGCCAGCAGCTTAGACCCCCGGGATGAGCAGTTCTTC. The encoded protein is CASSLDPRDEQFF.

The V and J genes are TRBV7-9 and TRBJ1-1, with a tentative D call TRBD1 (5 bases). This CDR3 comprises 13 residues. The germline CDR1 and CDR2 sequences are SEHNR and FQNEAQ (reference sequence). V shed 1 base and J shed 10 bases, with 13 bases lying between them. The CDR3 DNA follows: TGTGCCAGCAGCTTAGGGGCCCTAAGGGGAGCTTTCTTT. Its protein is CASSLGALRGAFF.

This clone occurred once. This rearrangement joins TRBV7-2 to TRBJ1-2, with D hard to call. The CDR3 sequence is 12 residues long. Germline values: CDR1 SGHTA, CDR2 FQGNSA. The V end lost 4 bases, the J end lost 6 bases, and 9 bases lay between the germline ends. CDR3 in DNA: TGTGCCAGCAGCTATTCCCCAAATGGCTACACCTTC. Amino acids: CASSYSPNGYTF.

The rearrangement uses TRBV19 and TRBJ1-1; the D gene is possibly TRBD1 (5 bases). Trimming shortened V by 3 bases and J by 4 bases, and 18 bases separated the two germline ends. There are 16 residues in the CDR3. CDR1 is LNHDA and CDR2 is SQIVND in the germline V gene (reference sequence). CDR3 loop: CASSILSFQGGTEAFF. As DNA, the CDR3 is TGTGCCAGTAGTATTTTGTCCTTTCAGGGTGGCACTGAAGCTTTCTTT.

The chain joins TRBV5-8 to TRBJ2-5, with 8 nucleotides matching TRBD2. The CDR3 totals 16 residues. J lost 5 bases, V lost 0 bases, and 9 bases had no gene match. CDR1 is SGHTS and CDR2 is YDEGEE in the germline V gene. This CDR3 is CASSLGDGGASETQYF. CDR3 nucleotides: TGTGCCAGCAGCTTGGGTGACGGGGGGGCCTCGGAGACCCAGTACTTC.

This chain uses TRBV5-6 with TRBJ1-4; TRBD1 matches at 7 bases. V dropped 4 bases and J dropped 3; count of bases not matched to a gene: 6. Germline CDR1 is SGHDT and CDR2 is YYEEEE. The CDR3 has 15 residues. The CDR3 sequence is CASSRRTGANEKLFF. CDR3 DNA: TGTGCCAGCAGCCGCCGCACAGGGGCTAATGAAAAACTGTTTTTT.

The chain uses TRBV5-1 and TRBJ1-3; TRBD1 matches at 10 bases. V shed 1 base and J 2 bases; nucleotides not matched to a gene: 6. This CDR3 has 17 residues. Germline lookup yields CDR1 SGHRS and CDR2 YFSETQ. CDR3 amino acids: CASSLLFGTGAGNTIYF. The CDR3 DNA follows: TGCGCCAGCAGCTTGTTATTCGGGACAGGGGCTGGAAACACCATATATTTT.

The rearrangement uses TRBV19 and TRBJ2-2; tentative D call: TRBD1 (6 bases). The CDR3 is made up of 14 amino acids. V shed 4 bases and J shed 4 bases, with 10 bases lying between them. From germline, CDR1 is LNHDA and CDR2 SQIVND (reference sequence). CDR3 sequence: CASSKTGATGELFF. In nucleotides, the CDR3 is TGTGCCAGTAGTAAGACAGGTGCCACCGGGGAGCTGTTTTTT.

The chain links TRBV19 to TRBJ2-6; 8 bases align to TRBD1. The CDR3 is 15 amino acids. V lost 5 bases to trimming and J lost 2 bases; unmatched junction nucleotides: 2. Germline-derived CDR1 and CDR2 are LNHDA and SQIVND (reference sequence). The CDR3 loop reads CASSLQGAGANVLTF. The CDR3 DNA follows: TGTGCCAGTAGTTTACAGGGGGCTGGGGCCAACGTCCTGACTTTC.

The chain's CDR3 is CASTGKETQYF. CDR3 nucleotide sequence: TGTGCCAGTACCGGTAAAGAGACCCAGTACTTC. The V call is TRBV6-1, the J call TRBJ2-5; D unresolved. This CDR3 spans 11 amino acids. Germline V gene lookup returns CDR1 MNHNS and CDR2 SASEGT. The V and J ends lost 9 bases and 3 bases respectively, with 8 bases between them.

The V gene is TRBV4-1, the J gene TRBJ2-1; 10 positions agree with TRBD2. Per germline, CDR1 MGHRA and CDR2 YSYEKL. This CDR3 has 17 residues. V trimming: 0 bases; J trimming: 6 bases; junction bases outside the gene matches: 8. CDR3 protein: CASSQDEVAGGINEQFF. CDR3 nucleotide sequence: TGCGCCAGCAGCCAAGATGAAGTAGCGGGGGGCATCAATGAGCAGTTCTTC.